This passage covers 31 T cell receptor beta chains from one sample sequenced in a study of T-cell reconstitution after alpha-beta-depleted transplantation in children. Researchers prepared the TCRbeta library using unique molecular identifiers, the study reports. TCRdb re-analysed the PCR reads in MiXCR, keeping a single row per CDR3 protein. The sample has about 980,000 distinct CDR3 sequences; about 26% are singletons. The material sequenced was PBMCs, mostly from graft donor cells, taken 360 days after TCRalphabeta/CD19-depleted stem cell transplant. The origin of the receptors is a boy less than two years old who had a stem cell transplant for SCID, so the T cells may come from the graft donor.

CDR3 sequence reads: CASSRTSGAANTGELFF. The CDR3 nucleotides read TGTGCCAGCAGCCGGACTAGCGGGGCTGCGAACACCGGGGAGCTGTTTTTT. The rearrangement joins TRBV6-1 to TRBJ2-2, with 12 positions matching TRBD2. Trimming at V came to 6 bases and at J to 0 bases, leaving 5 bases not matched to a gene. There are 17 residues in the CDR3. Germline V gene data show CDR1 as MNHNS and CDR2 as SASEGT.

The chain has TRBV27 and TRBJ2-2, with D perhaps given as TRBD1 or TRBD2 (6 bases each). Germline CDR1 reads MNHEY; CDR2 reads SMNVEV (reference sequence). V was trimmed by 6 bases and J by 4 bases, leaving 15 bases between them. The CDR3 extends over 15 amino acids. CDR3 loop: CASSPWGAGTGELFF. DNA for the CDR3: TGTGCCAGCAGCCCCTGGGGGGCGGGCACCGGGGAGCTGTTTTTT.

This clonotype came up once. The CDR3 DNA follows: TGTGCCATCAGTGAGTTCCCCGCGGAGACAGATACGCAGTATTTT. Translation: CAISEFPAETDTQYF. This sequence joins TRBV10-3 and TRBJ2-3; no clear D gene. The CDR3 is 15 amino acids. V gave up 1 base and J gave up 3 bases, with 11 bases separating them. Germline V gene sequence: CDR1 ENHRY, CDR2 SYGVKD.

V is TRBV9 and J is TRBJ2-1, with TRBD1 identical over 9 bases. The length of the CDR3 is 16 residues. CDR1 and CDR2 (germline): SGDLS, YYNGEE. V was clipped by 0 bases and J by 7 bases; unmatched bases: 8. The CDR3 nucleotides read TGTGCCAGCAGCGTAGTAGGGACAGGGTTTTGGAATGAGCAGTTCTTC. Protein sequence: CASSVVGTGFWNEQFF. Filled out from reference TRBV9 and TRBJ2-1, the complete variable domain reads DSGVTQTPKHLITATGQRVTLRCSPRSGDLSVYWYQQSLDQGLQFLIQYYNGEERAKGNILERFSAQQFPDLHSELNLSSLELGDSALYFCASSVVGTGFWNEQFFGPGTRLTVL.

V and J are TRBV6-1 and TRBJ2-6; perhaps TRBD2 as D (7 bases). CDR3 length equals 18 residues. With 2 bases removed from V and 4 bases from J, the gap between germline ends came to 18 bases. Germline V gene sequence: CDR1 MNHNS, CDR2 SASEGT. Written as DNA, the CDR3 is TGTGCCAGCAGTGAATTGGGGGGGGCCTCCTCCGGGGCCAACGTCCTGACTTTC. It is translated as CASSELGGASSGANVLTF.

This clonotype turned up a few times. This chain links TRBV6-5 with TRBJ1-2, with D maybe TRBD1 (5 bases). Germline CDR1 reads MNHEY; CDR2 reads SVGAGI. V was cut by 2 bases and J by 8 bases, with 18 bases left in between. The CDR3 sequence is 15 residues long. CDR3 nucleotides: TGTGCCAGCAGTTACCTCCTCGGGGGAGGGGAGGGCTACACCTTC. It translates to CASSYLLGGGEGYTF.

This clonotype was seen a handful of times. The rearrangement joins TRBV11-2 to TRBJ1-3; 7 bases match TRBD1. This CDR3 spans 20 amino acids. Germline V gives CDR1 SGHAT, CDR2 FQNNGV. Trimming at V came to 3 bases and at J to 3 bases, leaving 20 bases not matched to a gene. CDR3 bases: TGTGCCAGCAGCTTTAGGCCACAGGACGCGACAGGGTTATATGGAAACACCATATATTTT. This codes for CASSFRPQDATGLYGNTIYF. The variable domain in full, completed from reference TRBV11-2 and TRBJ1-3, reads EAGVAQSPRYKIIEKRQSVAFWCNPISGHATLYWYQQILGQGPKLLIQFQNNGVVDDSQLPKDRFSAERLKGVDSTLKIQPAKLEDSAVYLCASSFRPQDATGLYGNTIYFGEGSWLTVV.

The V and J genes are TRBV10-3 and TRBJ2-1; possibly TRBD2 for D (5 bases). Looked up from germline, CDR1 is ENHRY and CDR2 is SYGVKD. Trimming stripped 10 bases from V and 3 bases from J, with 16 bases between. This CDR3 is 14 amino acids long. DNA of the CDR3: TGTGCCACACACGGGGAAGCGTTCTACAATGAGCAGTTCTTC. It codes for CATHGEAFYNEQFF.

The chain links TRBV7-6 to TRBJ2-2; D is unresolved. The germline V gene encodes CDR1 SGHVS and CDR2 FNYEAQ. V was trimmed by 2 bases and J by 6 bases, leaving 13 bases between them. The CDR3 consists of 15 residues. The CDR3 loop is CASSLINASPGELFF. The CDR3 DNA is TGTGCCAGCAGCTTAATCAATGCAAGCCCCGGGGAGCTGTTTTTT.

J is TRBJ2-2 and V is TRBV9, with TRBD2 as a possible D gene (5 bases). The length of the CDR3 is 15 residues. Trimming pared 0 bases from V and 5 bases from J, leaving 11 bases between. Looked up from germline, CDR1 is SGDLS and CDR2 is YYNGEE. CDR3 sequence: CASSVGPTGTGELFF. The CDR3 DNA reads TGTGCCAGCAGCGTAGGCCCCACGGGGACCGGGGAGCTGTTTTTT.

The chain combines TRBV7-9 with TRBJ2-1; D gene unclear. Trimming removed 0 bases at V and 6 bases at J, with 9 bases between. The CDR3 extends over 14 amino acids. Germline-derived CDR1 and CDR2 are SEHNR and FQNEAQ (reference sequence). In nucleotides, the CDR3 is TGTGCCAGCAGCTTAGCGCGAAGTAGCAATGAGCAGTTCTTC. This translates into CASSLARSSNEQFF. Drawing the rest from reference TRBV7-9 and TRBJ2-1, the complete variable domain is DTGVSQNPRHKITKRGQNVTFRCDPISEHNRLYWYRQTLGQGPEFLTYFQNEAQLEKSRLLSDRFSAERPKGSFSTLEIQRTEQGDSAMYLCASSLARSSNEQFFGPGTRLTVL.

The chain has TRBV6-5 and TRBJ2-3; D call uncertain. The length of the CDR3 is 14 residues. CDR1 is MNHEY and CDR2 is SVGAGI in the germline V gene. Trimming stripped 4 bases from V and 8 bases from J, with 16 bases between. The CDR3 sequence is CASSSSVYSVTQYF. DNA for the CDR3: TGTGCCAGCAGTTCCTCTGTATATTCAGTTACGCAGTATTTT.

This clonotype showed up many times. The chain carries TRBV12-3 or TRBV12-4 and TRBJ1-2; D call uncertain. Trimming removed 3 bases at V and 4 bases at J, with 9 bases between. The CDR3 loop spans 13 amino acids. The CDR3 region is CASSFGQTYGYTF. CDR3 sequence (DNA): TGTGCCAGCAGTTTCGGGCAGACCTATGGCTACACCTTC.

As for this clonotype: It is likely a read error, because the conserved phenylalanine at the end of the CDR3 is missing. The rearrangement uses TRBV7-3 and TRBJ2-3; no clear D gene. V gave up 1 base and J gave up 2 bases, with 10 bases separating them. There are 15 residues in the CDR3. Per the germline V gene, CDR1 is SGHTA and CDR2 is FQGTGA. CDR3 region: CASSLNSLSTDTQYY. Here the CDR3 DNA reads TGTGCCAGCAGCTTAAACTCCTTGTCCACAGATACGCAGTATTAT.

This chain joins TRBV5-1 and TRBJ2-7, with TRBD1 matching over 8 bases. The germline V gene has CDR1 SGHRS and CDR2 YFSETQ. V lost 4 bases, J lost 5 bases, and 2 bases stayed unmatched. The CDR3 has 12 amino acids. CDR3 protein: CASSDRGDEQYF. The CDR3 DNA reads as TGCGCCAGCAGCGACAGGGGCGACGAGCAGTACTTC.

This sequence joins TRBV29-1 and TRBJ1-1, with unresolved D. The CDR3 runs to 16 residues. The germline gives CDR1 SQVTM, CDR2 ANQGSEA. The germline V and J ends were trimmed by 7 bases and 1 base, with 22 bases remaining between them. The CDR3 DNA sequence: TGCAGCGCCCTACGCCCAGACCCAAATAGGAACACTGAAGCTTTCTTT. Translation: CSALRPDPNRNTEAFF.

This clonotype turned up a few times. The CDR3 sequence: CASSPGEGADTQYF. In nucleotides, the CDR3 is TGTGCCAGCAGCCCCGGCGAGGGGGCAGATACGCAGTATTTT. The chain recombines TRBV12-3 or TRBV12-4 with TRBJ2-3; TRBD1 is a possible D gene (6 bases). The CDR3 runs 14 residues. V lost 6 bases, J lost 4 bases, and 14 bases lay in between.

This clonotype has a handful of counts. The chain links TRBV20-1 to TRBJ2-1; D possibly uses TRBD1 or TRBD2 (5 bases each). The CDR3 runs 14 residues. The V and J ends lost 2 bases and 8 bases respectively, with 16 bases between them. Germline lookup yields CDR1 DFQATT and CDR2 SNEGSKA (reference sequence). Written as DNA, the CDR3 is TGCAGTGCTAGACCTGGGGGACCGTACGATGAGCAGTTCTTC. This sequence encodes CSARPGGPYDEQFF.

This clonotype was observed a few times. This chain connects TRBV5-5 to TRBJ2-3; TRBD2 aligns across 11 bases. Unmatched junction bases numbered 11, after V lost 4 bases and J lost 4 bases. Germline V gene data show CDR1 as SGHKS and CDR2 as YYEKEE (reference sequence). The CDR3 loop spans 17 amino acids. The CDR3 nucleotides are TGTGCCAGCAGCACGTATAGCGGGGGGGCCGTTGCAGATACGCAGTATTTT. This sequence encodes CASSTYSGGAVADTQYF.

This clonotype was counted a few times. The gene calls are TRBV4-3 and TRBJ2-1; possible D gene TRBD1, 6 bases. The CDR3 is 15 residues long. Germline lookup yields CDR1 LGHNA and CDR2 YSLEER. V lost 8 bases, J lost 9 bases, and 23 bases lay in between. The CDR3 DNA reads TGCGCCAGCGGACTCTTGGCAGGGGTAATGAGTGAGCAGTTCTTC. Protein product: CASGLLAGVMSEQFF.

This clonotype was seen a few times. The chain employs TRBV4-1 and TRBJ2-3; 7 bases match TRBD1. CDR3 length: 14 residues. J lost 6 bases, V lost 1 base, and 4 bases had no gene match. Germline CDR1 and CDR2: MGHRA and YSYEKL. CDR3 DNA: TGCGCCAGCAGCCAAGGACAGGGCCTCGATACGCAGTATTTT. Residues: CASSQGQGLDTQYF.

The genes are TRBV12-3 or TRBV12-4 and TRBJ2-3; 8 bases map to TRBD2. V was clipped by 5 bases and J by 5 bases; unmatched bases: 12. This CDR3 region has 16 residues. CDR3 nucleotides: TGTGCCAGCAGTCCAGGTACTAGCGGAAGGATAGATACGCAGTATTTT. This translates into CASSPGTSGRIDTQYF.

This clonotype was seen a few times. The chain has TRBV6-5 and TRBJ2-3, with D perhaps TRBD1 (5 bases). V was clipped by 0 bases and J by 6 bases, with 7 bases between them. Germline-derived CDR1 and CDR2 are MNHEY and SVGAGI. The CDR3 has 13 residues. This chain's CDR3 is CASSYSKGDTQYF. The CDR3 region has the DNA TGTGCCAGCAGTTACTCGAAGGGGGATACGCAGTATTTT.

This clonotype showed up just a few times. The chain joins TRBV29-1 to TRBJ1-3; D is undetermined. The CDR3 loop spans 12 amino acids. V was pared by 7 bases and J by 3 bases, with 10 bases between. CDR1 is SQVTM, CDR2 ANQGSEA, per germline. This CDR3 is CSALEIGNTIYF. The CDR3 DNA sequence: TGCAGCGCCCTGGAGATTGGAAACACCATATATTTT.

This clonotype was observed a single time. The V call is TRBV7-2, the J call TRBJ2-2; unclear D gene. V lost 4 bases and J 4 bases, leaving 10 bases between the germline ends. The CDR3 length is 14 residues. CDR1 and CDR2 (germline): SGHTA, FQGNSA. The CDR3 DNA sequence: TGTGCCAGCAGCTCGGTCCTTGGCACCGGGGAGCTGTTTTTT. Its translation is CASSSVLGTGELFF.

This chain connects TRBV12-3 or TRBV12-4 to TRBJ2-1, with TRBD2 identical over 14 bases. The CDR3 has 16 residues. V dropped 7 bases and J dropped 0; count of bases not matched to a gene: 2. This CDR3 is CASTGLAGASYNEQFF. CDR3 nucleotide sequence: TGTGCCAGCACGGGACTAGCGGGGGCCTCCTACAATGAGCAGTTCTTC.

This clonotype occurred a few times. The rearrangement uses TRBV12-3 or TRBV12-4 and TRBJ1-2; D remains unclear. The CDR3 is made up of 14 amino acids. The ends were cut back, 5 bases at V and 4 bases at J, with 14 bases in the middle. CDR3 in DNA: TGTGCCAGCAGTCCCGTTGGCCCCCGCTATGGCTACACCTTC. Protein: CASSPVGPRYGYTF.

CDR3 loop: CASTDSQVNTEAFF. Written as DNA, the CDR3 is TGTGCCAGCACCGACTCACAGGTGAACACTGAAGCTTTCTTT. The chain combines TRBV12-3 or TRBV12-4 with TRBJ1-1, with a weak D call TRBD1 (5 bases). CDR3 length: 14 residues. V was pared by 7 bases and J by 0 bases, with 12 bases between.

This clonotype was seen more than once but under ten times. This rearrangement joins TRBV19 to TRBJ1-5; D gene unclear. V was cut by 5 bases and J by 2 bases, with 13 bases left in between. This CDR3 contains 15 residues. The germline V gene has CDR1 LNHDA and CDR2 SQIVND (reference sequence). The CDR3 sequence is CASSQSLGGNQPQHF. In nucleotides, the CDR3 is TGTGCCAGTAGTCAGTCCCTCGGTGGCAATCAGCCCCAGCATTTT.

This clonotype was picked up a small number of times. The genes are TRBV9 and TRBJ2-5; 9 bases are a match to TRBD1. The germline V gene encodes CDR1 SGDLS and CDR2 YYNGEE. V lost 0 bases, J lost 0 bases, and 0 bases stayed unmatched. This CDR3 is 15 amino acids long. The CDR3 loop reads CASSVGDRDQETQYF. The CDR3 DNA is TGTGCCAGCAGCGTAGGGGACAGGGACCAAGAGACCCAGTACTTC.

This clonotype has only a few counts. This chain connects TRBV7-3 to TRBJ2-3; no reliable D call. CDR1 is SGHTA and CDR2 is FQGTGA in the germline V gene. The CDR3 runs to 15 residues. Trimming left V 5 bases short and J 1 base short, with 13 bases between. The CDR3 DNA reads TGTGCCAGCAGCACGGCCGGGTTAGGCACAGATACGCAGTATTTT. This sequence encodes CASSTAGLGTDTQYF.